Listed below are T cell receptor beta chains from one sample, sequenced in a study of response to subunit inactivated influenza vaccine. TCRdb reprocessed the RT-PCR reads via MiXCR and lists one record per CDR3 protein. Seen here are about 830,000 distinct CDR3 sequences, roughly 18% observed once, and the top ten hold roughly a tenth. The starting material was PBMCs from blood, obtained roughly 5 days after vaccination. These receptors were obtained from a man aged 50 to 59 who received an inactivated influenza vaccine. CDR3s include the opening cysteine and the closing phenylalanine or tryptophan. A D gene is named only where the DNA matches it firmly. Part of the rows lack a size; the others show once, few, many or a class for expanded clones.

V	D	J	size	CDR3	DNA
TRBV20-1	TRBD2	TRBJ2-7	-	CSVRGGGDAYEQYF	TGCAGTGTGAGGGGCGGGGGTGACGCCTACGAGCAGTACTTC
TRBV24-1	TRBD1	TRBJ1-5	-	CATSALLPGQGLSEGQPQHF	TGTGCCACCAGTGCTTTGCTACCGGGACAGGGATTGTCGGAAGGTCAGCCCCAGCATTTT
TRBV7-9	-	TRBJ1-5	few	CASSSRDLGWDQPQHF	TGTGCCAGCAGCTCGAGAGATCTCGGGTGGGATCAGCCCCAGCATTTT
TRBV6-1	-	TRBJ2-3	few	CASTRLVHTRDTQYF	TGTGCCAGCACGAGACTAGTGCACACACGAGATACGCAGTATTTT
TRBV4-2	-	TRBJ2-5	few	CASSQARDGEETQYF	TGTGCCAGCAGCCAGGCCCGGGACGGAGAAGAGACCCAGTACTTC
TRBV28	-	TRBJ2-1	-	CASIPGQGSYNEQFF	TGTGCCAGCATCCCTGGGCAGGGCTCCTACAATGAGCAGTTCTTC
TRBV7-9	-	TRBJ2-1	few	CASSRDSIYNEQFF	TGTGCCAGCAGCCGGGACTCGATATACAATGAGCAGTTCTTC
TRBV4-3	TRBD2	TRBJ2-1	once	CASSQSLAANEQFF	TGCGCCAGCAGCCAATCACTAGCGGCAAATGAGCAGTTCTTC
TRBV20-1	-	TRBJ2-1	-	CSAGDHLGQFF	TGCAGTGCAGGGGACCATCTGGGGCAGTTCTTC
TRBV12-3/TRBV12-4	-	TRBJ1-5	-	CASTPSRVQPQHF	TGTGCCAGCACCCCCTCCAGGGTTCAGCCCCAGCATTTT
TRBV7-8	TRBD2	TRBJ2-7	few	CASSLSAGGTNFYEQYF	TGTGCCAGCAGCTTGTCAGCGGGGGGAACGAACTTCTACGAGCAGTACTTC
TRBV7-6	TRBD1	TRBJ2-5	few	CASSLGTGRRETQYF	TGTGCCAGCAGTCTCGGGACAGGGAGGCGGGAGACCCAGTACTTC
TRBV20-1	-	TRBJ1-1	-	CSARDLGRMFTEAFF	TGCAGTGCTAGAGATCTCGGTAGGATGTTCACTGAAGCTTTCTTT
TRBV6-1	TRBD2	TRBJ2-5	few	CASSPALAGGRQTQYF	TGTGCCAGCAGTCCGGCACTAGCGGGGGGGCGACAGACCCAGTACTTC
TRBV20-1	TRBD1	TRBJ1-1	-	CSARDQDRGSTEAFF	TGCAGTGCTAGAGACCAGGACAGGGGAAGCACTGAAGCTTTCTTT
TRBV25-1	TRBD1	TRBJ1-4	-	CASSGWTGGIGEKLFF	TGTGCCAGCAGTGGCTGGACAGGGGGAATAGGTGAAAAACTGTTTTTT
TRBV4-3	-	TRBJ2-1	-	CASSPGPSPWSYNEQFF	TGCGCCAGCAGCCCGGGGCCTAGTCCCTGGTCCTACAATGAGCAGTTCTTC
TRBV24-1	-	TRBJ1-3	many	CATFGNTIYF	TGTGCCACCTTCGGAAACACCATATATTTT
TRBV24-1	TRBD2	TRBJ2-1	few	CATSDPGTSEQFF	TGTGCCACCAGTGATCCTGGGACTAGCGAGCAGTTCTTC
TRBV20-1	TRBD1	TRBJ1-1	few	CSAIQGTEAFF	TGCAGTGCCATACAGGGGACTGAAGCTTTCTTT
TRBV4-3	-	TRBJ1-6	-	CASSQEESYNSPLHF	TGCGCCAGCAGCCAAGAGGAGTCCTATAATTCACCCCTCCACTTT
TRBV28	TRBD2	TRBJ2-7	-	CASSLASGSAGEQYF	TGTGCCAGCAGTTTGGCTAGCGGGAGCGCTGGGGAGCAGTACTTC
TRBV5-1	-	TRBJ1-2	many	CASSIRDRGDGYTF	TGCGCCAGCAGCATCCGGGACCGAGGGGATGGCTACACCTTC
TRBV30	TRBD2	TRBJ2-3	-	CAWGGLAGGTSTDTQYF	TGTGCCTGGGGAGGACTAGCGGGAGGGACTAGCACAGATACGCAGTATTTT
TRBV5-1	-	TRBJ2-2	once	CASSLDGAGTGELFF	TGCGCCAGCAGCTTGGATGGAGCAGGTACCGGGGAGCTGTTTTTT
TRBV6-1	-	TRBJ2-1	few	CASTRTINNEQFF	TGTGCCAGCACCCGGACAATAAACAATGAGCAGTTCTTC
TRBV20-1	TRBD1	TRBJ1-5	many	CSARDGTGGSKQPQHF	TGCAGTGCTAGAGATGGGACAGGGGGCTCCAAACAGCCCCAGCATTTT
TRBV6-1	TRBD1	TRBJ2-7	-	CASSRPGQGVPEQYF	TGTGCCAGCAGTCGACCGGGACAGGGGGTCCCCGAGCAGTACTTC
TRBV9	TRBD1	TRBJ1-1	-	CASSNRQGDTEAFF	TGTGCCAGCAGCAACAGACAGGGGGACACTGAAGCTTTCTTT
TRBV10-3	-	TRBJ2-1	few	CAISESPVGNEQFF	TGTGCCATCAGTGAGTCCCCAGTAGGCAATGAGCAGTTCTTC
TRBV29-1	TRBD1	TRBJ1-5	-	CSVEVGGTGSNQPQHF	TGCAGCGTTGAAGTTGGCGGGACAGGGTCAAATCAGCCCCAGCATTTT
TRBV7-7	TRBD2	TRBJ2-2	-	CANTPWGTSFTSNTGELFF	TGTGCTAACACGCCCTGGGGGACTAGCTTTACTTCGAACACCGGGGAGCTGTTTTTT
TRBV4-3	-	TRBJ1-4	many	CASSQSLPGANEKLFF	TGCGCCAGCAGCCAATCACTTCCTGGAGCTAATGAAAAACTGTTTTTT
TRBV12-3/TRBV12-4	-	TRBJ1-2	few	CASSSPRNYGYTF	TGTGCCAGCAGTTCTCCCAGGAACTATGGCTACACCTTC
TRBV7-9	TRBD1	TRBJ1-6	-	CASSPPGTANSPLHF	TGTGCCAGCAGCCCACCCGGGACAGCGAATTCACCCCTCCACTTT